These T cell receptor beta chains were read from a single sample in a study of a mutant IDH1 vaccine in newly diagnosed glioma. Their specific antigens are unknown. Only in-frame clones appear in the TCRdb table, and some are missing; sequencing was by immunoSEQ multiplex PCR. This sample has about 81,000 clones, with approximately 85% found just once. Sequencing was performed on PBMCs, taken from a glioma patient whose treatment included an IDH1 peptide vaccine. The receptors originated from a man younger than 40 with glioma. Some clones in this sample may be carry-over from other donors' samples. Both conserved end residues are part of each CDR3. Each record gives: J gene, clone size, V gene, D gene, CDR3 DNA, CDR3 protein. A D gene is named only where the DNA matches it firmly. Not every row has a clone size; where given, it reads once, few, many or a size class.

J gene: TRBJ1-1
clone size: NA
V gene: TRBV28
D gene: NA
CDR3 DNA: TGTGCCGGCAGACATAAACAGAGAAACACTGAAGCTTTCTTT
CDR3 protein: CAGRHKQRNTEAFF

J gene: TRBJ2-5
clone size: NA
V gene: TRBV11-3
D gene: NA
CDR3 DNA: TGTGCCAGCAGCCCGAGCCCAGTCTACCAAGAGACCCAGTACTTC
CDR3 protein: CASSPSPVYQETQYF

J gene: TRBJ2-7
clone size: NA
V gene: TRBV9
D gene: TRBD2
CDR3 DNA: TGTGCCAGCAGCGAGGGAGGACTAGCGGGCACCTACGAGCAGTACTTC
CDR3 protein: CASSEGGLAGTYEQYF

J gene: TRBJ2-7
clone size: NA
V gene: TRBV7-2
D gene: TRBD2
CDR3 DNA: TGTGCCAGCAGCTTGGGATTAAGCGGGGGGGCCTACGAGCAGTACTTC
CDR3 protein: CASSLGLSGGAYEQYF

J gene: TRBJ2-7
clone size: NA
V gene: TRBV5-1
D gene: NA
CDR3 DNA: TGCGCCAGCAAATCAACCGACGCCTACGAGCAGTACTTC
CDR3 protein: CASKSTDAYEQYF

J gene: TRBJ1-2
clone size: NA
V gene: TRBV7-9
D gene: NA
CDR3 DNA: TGTGCCAGCAGCTTAGCGGGGGCTAACTATGGCTACACCTTC
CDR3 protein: CASSLAGANYGYTF

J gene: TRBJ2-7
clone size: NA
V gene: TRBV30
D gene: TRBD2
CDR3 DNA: TGTGCCTGGAGCGCCGGACTAGTGTACTACGAGCAGTACTTC
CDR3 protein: CAWSAGLVYYEQYF

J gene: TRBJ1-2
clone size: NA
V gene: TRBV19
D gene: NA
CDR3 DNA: TGTGCCAGTAGCCAGGACAGCGGCTATCCTAACTATGGCTACACCTTC
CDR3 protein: CASSQDSGYPNYGYTF

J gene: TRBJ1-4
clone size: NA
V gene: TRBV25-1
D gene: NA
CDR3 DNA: TGTGCCAGCAGTGAAGGGAGGGTTTGGGAAAAACTGTTTTTT
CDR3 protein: CASSEGRVWEKLFF

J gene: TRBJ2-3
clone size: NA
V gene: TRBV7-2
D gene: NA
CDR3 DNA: TGTGCCAGCAGTGAAACAGCGAATACGCAGTATTTT
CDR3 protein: CASSETANTQYF

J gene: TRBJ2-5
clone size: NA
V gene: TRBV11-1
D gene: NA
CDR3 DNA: TGTGCCAGCAGCTTAGGGTCGGCGGACCAAGAGACCCAGTACTTC
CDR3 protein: CASSLGSADQETQYF

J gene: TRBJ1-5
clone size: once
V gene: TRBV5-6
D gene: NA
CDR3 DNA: TGTGCCAGCAGCCTTGGAGGGATGGGCAATCAGCCCCAGCATTTT
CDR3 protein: CASSLGGMGNQPQHF

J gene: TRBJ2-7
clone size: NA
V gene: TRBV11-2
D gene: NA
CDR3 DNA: TGTGCCAGCAGCTTAGATCTGGCGAACGAGCAGTACTTC
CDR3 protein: CASSLDLANEQYF

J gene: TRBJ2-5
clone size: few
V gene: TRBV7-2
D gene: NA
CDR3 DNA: TGTGCCAGCAGCCCCCAGCGGGCTGGGGAGACCCAGTACTTC
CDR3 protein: CASSPQRAGETQYF

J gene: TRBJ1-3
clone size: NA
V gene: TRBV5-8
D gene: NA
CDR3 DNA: TGTGCCAGCAGCTTGTGGCGGGTGACGAGCTCTGGAAACACCATATATTTT
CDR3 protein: CASSLWRVTSSGNTIYF

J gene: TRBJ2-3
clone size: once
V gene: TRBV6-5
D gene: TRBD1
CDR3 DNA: TGTGCCAGCAGTTACGGTCAGGGGGTGGCAGATACGCAGTATTTT
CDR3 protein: CASSYGQGVADTQYF

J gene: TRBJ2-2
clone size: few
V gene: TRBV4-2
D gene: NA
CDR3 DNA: TGTGCCAGCAGCCAAGTCACCGGCCGGGGAACCGGGGAGCTGTTTTTT
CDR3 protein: CASSQVTGRGTGELFF

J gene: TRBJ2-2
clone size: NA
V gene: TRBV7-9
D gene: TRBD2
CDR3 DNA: TGTGCCAGCAGCCTAGGGGAGGATAGCGGGAGCTCCGGGGAGCTGTTTTTT
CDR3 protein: CASSLGEDSGSSGELFF

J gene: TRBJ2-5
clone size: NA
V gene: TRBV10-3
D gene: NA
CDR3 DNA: TGTGCCATCAGCCGCCGGACAGTCCAAGAGACCCAGTACTTC
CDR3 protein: CAISRRTVQETQYF

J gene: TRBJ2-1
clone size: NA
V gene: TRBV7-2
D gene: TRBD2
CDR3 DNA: TGTGCCAGCAGGTCGACTAGCGGGTACAATGAGCAGTTCTTC
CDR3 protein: CASRSTSGYNEQFF

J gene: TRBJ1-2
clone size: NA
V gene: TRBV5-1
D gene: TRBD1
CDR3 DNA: TGCGCCAGCAGCATGGACAGGGGCGGCTACACCTTC
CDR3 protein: CASSMDRGGYTF

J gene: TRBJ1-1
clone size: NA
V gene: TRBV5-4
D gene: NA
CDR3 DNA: TGTGCCAGCAGTTCCAGGGTTTCTCACACTGAAGCTTTCTTT
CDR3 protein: CASSSRVSHTEAFF

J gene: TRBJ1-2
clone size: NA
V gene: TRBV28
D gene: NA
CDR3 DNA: TGTGCCAGCAGCTCACCTAACTATGGCTACACCTTC
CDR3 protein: CASSSPNYGYTF

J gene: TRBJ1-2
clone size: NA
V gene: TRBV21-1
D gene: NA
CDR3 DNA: TGTGCCAGCGGGGTTCTAGAGGGCGGGGACAGGGTGGTTAATAGCTATGGCTACACCTTC
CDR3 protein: CASGVLEGGDRVVNSYGYTF

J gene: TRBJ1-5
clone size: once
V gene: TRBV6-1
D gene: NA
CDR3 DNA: TGTGCCAGCAGGGGTCATCTGGGTAGCAATCAGCCCCAGCATTTT
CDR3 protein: CASRGHLGSNQPQHF

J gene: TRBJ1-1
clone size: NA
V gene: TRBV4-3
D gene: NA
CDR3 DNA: TGCGCCAGCAGCCAGCGTCCCTTGGACACTGAAGCTTTCTTT
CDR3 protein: CASSQRPLDTEAFF

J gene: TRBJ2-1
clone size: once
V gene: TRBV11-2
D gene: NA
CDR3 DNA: TGTGCCAGCAGCCCTTACAATGAGCAGTTCTTC
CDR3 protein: CASSPYNEQFF

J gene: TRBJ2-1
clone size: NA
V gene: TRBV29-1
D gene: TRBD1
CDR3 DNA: TGCAGCGCCCCGGGACAGGGGACGTACAATGAGCAGTTCTTC
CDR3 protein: CSAPGQGTYNEQFF

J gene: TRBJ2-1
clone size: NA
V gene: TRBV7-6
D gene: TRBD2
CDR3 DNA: TGTGCCAGCAGCTTAGATCTCCTAGCGGGAGTGATTTCCTACAATGAGCAGTTCTTC
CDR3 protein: CASSLDLLAGVISYNEQFF

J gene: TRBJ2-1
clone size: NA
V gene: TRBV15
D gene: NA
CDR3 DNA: TGTGCCACCAGCAGAGCCAGGGATGAGCAGTTCTTC
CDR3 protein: CATSRARDEQFF

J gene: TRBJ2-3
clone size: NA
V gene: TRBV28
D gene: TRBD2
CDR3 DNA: TGTGCCAGTAGGAGACTAGCGGGGTTAAGCACAGATACGCAGTATTTT
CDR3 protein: CASRRLAGLSTDTQYF

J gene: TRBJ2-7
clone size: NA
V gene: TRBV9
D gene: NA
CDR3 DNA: TGTGCCAGCAGCGTAGGCAGACTATTCTCCTACGAGCAGTACTTC
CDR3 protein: CASSVGRLFSYEQYF

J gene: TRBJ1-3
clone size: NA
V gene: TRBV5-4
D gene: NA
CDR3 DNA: TGTGCCAGCAGCTGGGCGGGGGACACCATATATTTT
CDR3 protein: CASSWAGDTIYF

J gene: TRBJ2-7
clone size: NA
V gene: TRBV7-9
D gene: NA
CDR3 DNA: TGTGCCAGCAGCTTATCCTACGGGGCGGTAGGCGAGCAGTACTTC
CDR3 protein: CASSLSYGAVGEQYF

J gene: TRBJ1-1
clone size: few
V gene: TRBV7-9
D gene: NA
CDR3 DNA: TGTGCCAGCGTCGGGGAATTGAAGGCTGAAGCTTTCTTT
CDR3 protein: CASVGELKAEAFF

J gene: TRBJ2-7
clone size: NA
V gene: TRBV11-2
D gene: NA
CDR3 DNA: TGTGCCAGCAGCTTAGGAGGCATACCTTCCTACGAGCAGTACTTC
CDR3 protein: CASSLGGIPSYEQYF

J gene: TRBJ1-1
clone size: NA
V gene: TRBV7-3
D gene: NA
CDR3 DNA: TGTGCCAGCAGTCCAAACCCTTCAAGCCCCGTGGAAGCTTTCTTT
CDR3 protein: CASSPNPSSPVEAFF

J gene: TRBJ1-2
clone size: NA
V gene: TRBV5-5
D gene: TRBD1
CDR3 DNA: TGTGCCAGCAGCATCGGACAGGGAAAGGCCTATGGCTACACCTTC
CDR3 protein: CASSIGQGKAYGYTF

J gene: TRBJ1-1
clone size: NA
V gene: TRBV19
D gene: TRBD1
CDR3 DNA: TGTGCCAGTAGCCACCAGGGGGCTTGGGGCCTAGAAGCTTTCTTT
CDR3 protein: CASSHQGAWGLEAFF

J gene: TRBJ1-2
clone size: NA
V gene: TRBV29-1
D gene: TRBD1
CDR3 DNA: TGCAGCCTCCGGGACAGGGCTGGCTACACCTTC
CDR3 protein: CSLRDRAGYTF

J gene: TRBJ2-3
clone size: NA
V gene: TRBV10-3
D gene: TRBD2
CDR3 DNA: TGTGCCATCAGTGAGTCGAAGAGACTAGCGGGATTTTTAGTAGATACGCAGTATTTT
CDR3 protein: CAISESKRLAGFLVDTQYF

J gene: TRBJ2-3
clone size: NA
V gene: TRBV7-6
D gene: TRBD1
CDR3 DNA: TGTGCCAGCAGCAGCAGACAGGGGGCTAAGAAAGATACGCAGTATTTT
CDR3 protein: CASSSRQGAKKDTQYF

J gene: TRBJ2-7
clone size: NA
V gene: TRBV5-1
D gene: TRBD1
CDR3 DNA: TGCGCCAGCAGCGACCCGGGACAGGGGGCGAAAGAGCAGTACTTC
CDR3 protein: CASSDPGQGAKEQYF